This is a list of T cell receptor beta chains from one sample in a study of early stage breast cancer tumors. Sequencing was performed with immunoSEQ multiplex PCR; in TCRdb, only in-frame clones are kept and a portion is missing. Among some 29,000 clones, approximately 84% were seen once, and the ten largest hold roughly 10%. Sequencing was carried out using blood. The source of these receptors is a person aged 45-65 years with breast cancer. Both conserved end residues are part of each CDR3. The order of the fields is D gene, V gene, clone size, J gene, CDR3 DNA, CDR3 protein. D genes are given only for firm matches. Size tells how often a clone was seen (once, few, many) or the class of an expanded clone, and some rows leave it out.

d_call: -
v_call: TRBV11-3
clone_size: -
j_call: TRBJ2-2
cdr3_nt: TGTGCCAGCAGCTTAGGAGGGACTCTCGGCACCGGGGAGCTGTTTTTT
cdr3_aa: CASSLGGTLGTGELFF

d_call: TRBD1
v_call: TRBV5-1
clone_size: once
j_call: TRBJ1-2
cdr3_nt: TGCGCCAGCAGCGCGACAGGGACTGGGTATGGCTACACCTTC
cdr3_aa: CASSATGTGYGYTF

d_call: -
v_call: TRBV5-4
clone_size: -
j_call: TRBJ2-7
cdr3_nt: TGTGCCAGCAGCTCCACCCGGGGGCTCTACGAGCAGTACTTC
cdr3_aa: CASSSTRGLYEQYF

d_call: -
v_call: TRBV4-2
clone_size: few
j_call: TRBJ1-1
cdr3_nt: TGTGCCAGCAGCCAAGGTTGGCAGGAGGACACTGAAGCTTTCTTT
cdr3_aa: CASSQGWQEDTEAFF

d_call: -
v_call: TRBV7-2
clone_size: -
j_call: TRBJ1-3
cdr3_nt: TGTGCCAGCAGCTTGGGCGGTCAGGGAACAAACACCATATATTTT
cdr3_aa: CASSLGGQGTNTIYF

d_call: -
v_call: TRBV7-3
clone_size: -
j_call: TRBJ1-2
cdr3_nt: TGTGCCAGCAGCTTAGGGCAGGGTTATGGCTACACCTTC
cdr3_aa: CASSLGQGYGYTF

d_call: -
v_call: TRBV29-1
clone_size: -
j_call: TRBJ2-1
cdr3_nt: TGCAGCGTTGAAATATACAATGAGCAGTTCTTC
cdr3_aa: CSVEIYNEQFF

d_call: TRBD1
v_call: TRBV6-6
clone_size: -
j_call: TRBJ2-7
cdr3_nt: TGTGCCAGCCAGACAGGGGGCGGGTACGAGCAGTACTTC
cdr3_aa: CASQTGGGYEQYF

d_call: TRBD1
v_call: TRBV27
clone_size: once
j_call: TRBJ2-1
cdr3_nt: TGTGCCAGCAGTTTACAAGGGACAGGGATGGATGAGCAGTTCTTC
cdr3_aa: CASSLQGTGMDEQFF

d_call: TRBD2
v_call: TRBV7-2
clone_size: -
j_call: TRBJ2-7
cdr3_nt: TGTGCCAGCAGCCGGTGGACTAGCGGGGGGAACGAGCAGTACTTC
cdr3_aa: CASSRWTSGGNEQYF

d_call: -
v_call: TRBV19
clone_size: -
j_call: TRBJ1-1
cdr3_nt: TGTGCCAGTAGTATGAGGAAGGGGTCCACGGTAAACACTGAAGCTTTCTTT
cdr3_aa: CASSMRKGSTVNTEAFF

d_call: TRBD2
v_call: TRBV11-2
clone_size: -
j_call: TRBJ2-4
cdr3_nt: TGTGCCAGCAGCTTGATCCCGGTGAACATAGCGGGGGCCAAAAACATTCAGTACTTC
cdr3_aa: CASSLIPVNIAGAKNIQYF

d_call: -
v_call: TRBV19
clone_size: -
j_call: TRBJ1-5
cdr3_nt: TGTGCCAGTAGTATAATGGTGGGGGGTATAGATCAGCCCCAGCATTTT
cdr3_aa: CASSIMVGGIDQPQHF

d_call: -
v_call: TRBV6-6
clone_size: few
j_call: TRBJ1-2
cdr3_nt: TGTGCCAGCAGCTTAGACTACGGGGCCTCCAACTATGGCTACACCTTC
cdr3_aa: CASSLDYGASNYGYTF

d_call: -
v_call: TRBV5-1
clone_size: few
j_call: TRBJ2-7
cdr3_nt: TGCGCCAGCAGCTTGCGTGAAAGGGCCTACGAGCAGTACTTC
cdr3_aa: CASSLRERAYEQYF

d_call: TRBD2
v_call: TRBV18
clone_size: -
j_call: TRBJ2-1
cdr3_nt: TGTGCCAGCCGAGCGGGAGCGGGAGTCTACAATGAGCAGTTCTTC
cdr3_aa: CASRAGAGVYNEQFF

d_call: -
v_call: TRBV12-5
clone_size: few
j_call: TRBJ2-1
cdr3_nt: TGTGCTAGTGGCTGGGGGACACCCTACAATGAGCAGTTCTTC
cdr3_aa: CASGWGTPYNEQFF

d_call: TRBD2
v_call: TRBV7-6
clone_size: few
j_call: TRBJ2-1
cdr3_nt: TGTGCCAGCAGCTTAGTTTCCTCTAGCGGGGTTAATTACAATGAGCAGTTCTTC
cdr3_aa: CASSLVSSSGVNYNEQFF

d_call: -
v_call: TRBV11-2
clone_size: once
j_call: TRBJ2-3
cdr3_nt: TGTGCCAGCAGTAAGCGCACAGATACGCAGTATTTT
cdr3_aa: CASSKRTDTQYF

d_call: TRBD1
v_call: TRBV6-1
clone_size: -
j_call: TRBJ1-5
cdr3_nt: TGTGCCAGCAGTGAACGCCCCCAGGGGGTGCATAGCAATCAGCCCCAGCATTTT
cdr3_aa: CASSERPQGVHSNQPQHF

d_call: TRBD2
v_call: TRBV9
clone_size: -
j_call: TRBJ2-1
cdr3_nt: TGTGCCAGCAGCGTAGAAGCGGGAGCTTACAATGAGCAGTTCTTC
cdr3_aa: CASSVEAGAYNEQFF

d_call: TRBD1
v_call: TRBV5-1
clone_size: -
j_call: TRBJ2-7
cdr3_nt: TGCGCCAGCAGAGGGACAGGACTCTACGAGCAGTACTTC
cdr3_aa: CASRGTGLYEQYF

d_call: -
v_call: TRBV5-1
clone_size: -
j_call: TRBJ2-2
cdr3_nt: TGCGCCAGCAGCTTGTTGGGGGACGGCGGGGAGCTGTTTTTT
cdr3_aa: CASSLLGDGGELFF

d_call: -
v_call: TRBV2
clone_size: -
j_call: TRBJ2-3
cdr3_nt: TGTGCCAGCAGTGACCGGGGTCGGGCCGATACGCAGTATTTT
cdr3_aa: CASSDRGRADTQYF

d_call: -
v_call: TRBV5-1
clone_size: -
j_call: TRBJ1-2
cdr3_nt: TGCGCCAGCAGCGGGGGGACGGAGCTGTTTGGCTATGGCTACACCTTC
cdr3_aa: CASSGGTELFGYGYTF

d_call: -
v_call: TRBV4-3
clone_size: -
j_call: TRBJ1-5
cdr3_nt: TGCGCCAGCAGCCAAGACTTTGCTGGGCCCCAGCATTTT
cdr3_aa: CASSQDFAGPQHF

d_call: -
v_call: TRBV7-2
clone_size: few
j_call: TRBJ2-2
cdr3_nt: TGTGCCAGCAGCTTAGGCCTGGGGGCGGACGGGGAGCTGTTTTTT
cdr3_aa: CASSLGLGADGELFF

d_call: TRBD2
v_call: TRBV5-1
clone_size: -
j_call: TRBJ2-3
cdr3_nt: TGCGCCAGCAGCTTGGGACTAGCGGGCGCGGCAGATACGCAGTATTTT
cdr3_aa: CASSLGLAGAADTQYF

d_call: -
v_call: TRBV27
clone_size: -
j_call: TRBJ1-5
cdr3_nt: TGTGCCAGCAGTTTGCGAGTCGGGTCAGGTGGAGGGTACAATCAGCCCCAGCATTTT
cdr3_aa: CASSLRVGSGGGYNQPQHF

d_call: TRBD1
v_call: TRBV27
clone_size: -
j_call: TRBJ2-6
cdr3_nt: TGTGCCAGCAGTAAGACAGGGGGCTCGCTTGGGGCCAACGTCCTGACTTTC
cdr3_aa: CASSKTGGSLGANVLTF

d_call: -
v_call: TRBV6-1
clone_size: few
j_call: TRBJ1-6
cdr3_nt: TGTGCCAGCAGTGAAGCGCTGGTTGGGGGTCCCAATTCACCCCTCCACTTT
cdr3_aa: CASSEALVGGPNSPLHF

d_call: TRBD2
v_call: TRBV10-3
clone_size: -
j_call: TRBJ2-3
cdr3_nt: TGTGCCACTATAGCGGGGGACACAGATACGCAGTATTTT
cdr3_aa: CATIAGDTDTQYF

d_call: -
v_call: TRBV5-1
clone_size: -
j_call: TRBJ2-4
cdr3_nt: TGCGCCAGCAGCTTGACCTCGGCCAAAAACATTCAGTACTTC
cdr3_aa: CASSLTSAKNIQYF

d_call: TRBD1
v_call: TRBV19
clone_size: -
j_call: TRBJ1-4
cdr3_nt: TGTGCCAGTAGTGTAAAAACGCCGGGACAGGGGGGTTTCGGTGAAAAACTGTTTTTT
cdr3_aa: CASSVKTPGQGGFGEKLFF

d_call: -
v_call: TRBV13
clone_size: once
j_call: TRBJ2-3
cdr3_nt: TGTGCCAGCAGCTTTCCAGGGGCTGGCACAGATACGCAGTATTTT
cdr3_aa: CASSFPGAGTDTQYF

d_call: -
v_call: TRBV11-2
clone_size: -
j_call: TRBJ2-7
cdr3_nt: TGTGCCAGCAGCTTATTATTGGGATTGCAGTACTTC
cdr3_aa: CASSLLLGLQYF

d_call: -
v_call: TRBV7-9
clone_size: -
j_call: TRBJ2-7
cdr3_nt: TGTGCCAGCAGCCCGGGACACATTAACTACGAGCAGTACTTC
cdr3_aa: CASSPGHINYEQYF

d_call: -
v_call: TRBV19
clone_size: few
j_call: TRBJ1-2
cdr3_nt: TGTGCCACAGTAGGTGGTCTAGGGGACAAGCAGGTCGCTAACTATGGCTACACCTTC
cdr3_aa: CATVGGLGDKQVANYGYTF

d_call: -
v_call: TRBV18
clone_size: once
j_call: TRBJ1-4
cdr3_nt: TGTGCCAGCTCTAGCGGCCGCGGGAATGAAAAACTGTTTTTT
cdr3_aa: CASSSGRGNEKLFF

d_call: TRBD2
v_call: TRBV30
clone_size: -
j_call: TRBJ2-6
cdr3_nt: TGTGCCTGGTGGGGGGGAGGGATAAAGGACGGCTCTGGGGCCAACGTCCTGACTTTC
cdr3_aa: CAWWGGGIKDGSGANVLTF

d_call: -
v_call: TRBV2
clone_size: few
j_call: TRBJ1-2
cdr3_nt: TGTGCCAGCAGTGAAAGGTCGGCAGGATCCTATGGCTACACCTTC
cdr3_aa: CASSERSAGSYGYTF

d_call: -
v_call: TRBV5-1
clone_size: -
j_call: TRBJ1-1
cdr3_nt: TGCGCCAGCAGCCCCGGTAGGTCTGGCCCTGAAGCTTTCTTT
cdr3_aa: CASSPGRSGPEAFF

d_call: -
v_call: TRBV18
clone_size: -
j_call: TRBJ2-3
cdr3_nt: TGTGCCAGCTCACCACCGTCTGCACGCAGCACAGATACGCAGTATTTT
cdr3_aa: CASSPPSARSTDTQYF

d_call: -
v_call: TRBV28
clone_size: -
j_call: TRBJ1-3
cdr3_nt: TGTGCCAGCAGTTCTCCGGGGGGCGCAAAAGGAAACACCATATATTTT
cdr3_aa: CASSSPGGAKGNTIYF

d_call: -
v_call: TRBV18
clone_size: -
j_call: TRBJ1-3
cdr3_nt: TGTGCCAGCTCACCACCGGGGAACACCATATATTTT
cdr3_aa: CASSPPGNTIYF

d_call: TRBD1
v_call: TRBV14
clone_size: -
j_call: TRBJ2-5
cdr3_nt: TGTGCCAGCAGCCGATCGACAGGGCAGGCCCAGTACTTC
cdr3_aa: CASSRSTGQAQYF

d_call: -
v_call: TRBV29-1
clone_size: -
j_call: TRBJ1-2
cdr3_nt: TGCAGCGTTGAAATTCAGCTTAACTATGGCTACACCTTC
cdr3_aa: CSVEIQLNYGYTF

d_call: -
v_call: TRBV10-1
clone_size: -
j_call: TRBJ2-3
cdr3_nt: TGCGCCAGCAGTGAGTCGGGACTGGATACGCAGTATTTT
cdr3_aa: CASSESGLDTQYF

d_call: -
v_call: TRBV5-8
clone_size: -
j_call: TRBJ1-2
cdr3_nt: TGTGCCAGCAGTTCGGACGGAAACTATGGCTACACCTTC
cdr3_aa: CASSSDGNYGYTF

d_call: -
v_call: TRBV19
clone_size: once
j_call: TRBJ2-3
cdr3_nt: TGTGCCAGTAGTATTGATGGCGGGGCTAGCACAGATACGCAGTATTTT
cdr3_aa: CASSIDGGASTDTQYF

d_call: TRBD1
v_call: TRBV6-6
clone_size: -
j_call: TRBJ1-1
cdr3_nt: TGTGCCAGCAGTTCCCGGGACAGCTGGAACACTGAAGCTTTCTTT
cdr3_aa: CASSSRDSWNTEAFF

d_call: -
v_call: TRBV4-1
clone_size: -
j_call: TRBJ2-1
cdr3_nt: TGCGCCAGCAGCTCAAATTTAGGGTACAATGAGCAGTTCTTC
cdr3_aa: CASSSNLGYNEQFF

d_call: -
v_call: TRBV6-6
clone_size: -
j_call: TRBJ2-2
cdr3_nt: TGTGCCAGCAGTTTCAACGTTGGGACCGGGGAGCTGTTTTTT
cdr3_aa: CASSFNVGTGELFF

d_call: -
v_call: TRBV11-2
clone_size: -
j_call: TRBJ2-1
cdr3_nt: TGTGCCAGCAGCCGATTACCGAGCTCCTACAATGAGCAGTTCTTC
cdr3_aa: CASSRLPSSYNEQFF

d_call: TRBD2
v_call: TRBV5-1
clone_size: -
j_call: TRBJ2-3
cdr3_nt: TGCGCCAGCAGCTTGGGGCTAGCGGGAAGCTACACAGATACGCAGTATTTT
cdr3_aa: CASSLGLAGSYTDTQYF